A selection of T cell receptor beta chains follows, all from one sample in a study of blood T cell repertoires in COVID-19. TCRdb's copy holds only in-frame clones and misses some; the assay was immunoSEQ multiplex PCR. The data contain a few hundred thousand clones, about 87% of them seen just once; the ten biggest clones take up over 5%. Sequenced sample: peripheral blood. These receptor sequences come from a woman aged 50 to 60 with COVID-19, enrolled during active disease. CDR3s include the opening cysteine and the closing phenylalanine or tryptophan. Each record gives: J gene, V gene, D gene, clone size, CDR3 DNA, CDR3 protein. The D gene is left open where the match is weak. For some rows the clone size is stated as once, few or many, or as a class when expanded; others skip it.

j_call: TRBJ1-5; v_call: TRBV2; d_call: TRBD1; clone_size: .; cdr3_nt: TGTGCCAGCAGGAGACAGGGTGGGAGCAATCAGCCCCAGCATTTT; cdr3_aa: CASRRQGGSNQPQHF
j_call: TRBJ2-1; v_call: TRBV10-2; d_call: .; clone_size: .; cdr3_nt: TGCGCCAGCAGTGTCCAGAATGAGCAGTTCTTC; cdr3_aa: CASSVQNEQFF
j_call: TRBJ2-1; v_call: TRBV6-5; d_call: .; clone_size: .; cdr3_nt: TGTGCCAGCAGTACCGACCCCGGGGAATGGAATGAGCAGTTCTTC; cdr3_aa: CASSTDPGEWNEQFF
j_call: TRBJ2-2; v_call: TRBV7-9; d_call: TRBD2; clone_size: .; cdr3_nt: TGTGCCGGCGCGATAGCGGGAGGTGGGAACACCGGGGAGCTGTTTTTT; cdr3_aa: CAGAIAGGGNTGELFF
j_call: TRBJ1-4; v_call: TRBV30; d_call: TRBD1; clone_size: .; cdr3_nt: TGTGCCTGGAGTGTACCGGGGACAGGGACTGAAAAACTGTTTTTT; cdr3_aa: CAWSVPGTGTEKLFF
j_call: TRBJ1-1; v_call: TRBV7-9; d_call: TRBD1; clone_size: .; cdr3_nt: TGTGCCAGCAGCTCGGACAGGGCGTGGAACACTGAAGCTTTCTTT; cdr3_aa: CASSSDRAWNTEAFF
j_call: TRBJ2-3; v_call: TRBV7-6; d_call: .; clone_size: .; cdr3_nt: TGTGCCAGCAGCCTCCAGGATGGCGGCACAGATACGCAGTATTTT; cdr3_aa: CASSLQDGGTDTQYF
j_call: TRBJ2-7; v_call: TRBV25-1; d_call: TRBD1; clone_size: .; cdr3_nt: TGTGCCAGCAGACCGACAGGGTCCTACGAGCAGTACTTC; cdr3_aa: CASRPTGSYEQYF
j_call: TRBJ1-1; v_call: TRBV5-1; d_call: .; clone_size: .; cdr3_nt: TGCGCCAGCAGCTTGGGCGGGGGGCTCAAGGGTGAAGCTTTCTTT; cdr3_aa: CASSLGGGLKGEAFF
j_call: TRBJ2-3; v_call: TRBV4-1; d_call: TRBD2; clone_size: .; cdr3_nt: TGCGCCAGCAGCCAAGAATCAATAGCGGGAATTGTGGATACGCAGTATTTT; cdr3_aa: CASSQESIAGIVDTQYF
j_call: TRBJ2-5; v_call: TRBV7-3; d_call: .; clone_size: .; cdr3_nt: TGTGCCAGCAGCTTATCGCAGGATGGGCCAGGGCACCAAGAGACCCAGTACTTC; cdr3_aa: CASSLSQDGPGHQETQYF
j_call: TRBJ1-2; v_call: TRBV28; d_call: .; clone_size: .; cdr3_nt: TGTGCCAGCACTTTTGGAGCTAACTATGGCTACACCTTC; cdr3_aa: CASTFGANYGYTF
j_call: TRBJ2-1; v_call: TRBV29-1; d_call: TRBD2; clone_size: .; cdr3_nt: TGCAGCGTTGAAGATCTGTCCAGCGGGAGGCGCAGCAAGCAGTTCTTC; cdr3_aa: CSVEDLSSGRRSKQFF
j_call: TRBJ2-3; v_call: TRBV19; d_call: TRBD2; clone_size: .; cdr3_nt: TGTGCCAGTAAGGGTCTGGCTAGCGGGAACACAGATACGCAGTATTTT; cdr3_aa: CASKGLASGNTDTQYF
j_call: TRBJ1-1; v_call: TRBV4-2; d_call: TRBD1; clone_size: .; cdr3_nt: TGTGCCAGCAGCCAGGGACAGGGTGCGGCTTTCTTT; cdr3_aa: CASSQGQGAAFF
j_call: TRBJ1-2; v_call: TRBV5-1; d_call: .; clone_size: .; cdr3_nt: TGCGCCAGCAGCTTGACAGATTTCTATGGCTACACCTTC; cdr3_aa: CASSLTDFYGYTF
j_call: TRBJ1-1; v_call: TRBV11-3; d_call: TRBD1; clone_size: .; cdr3_nt: TGTGCCAGCAGCTTAGGTGGGACAGGGGGCAACACTGAAGCTTTCTTT; cdr3_aa: CASSLGGTGGNTEAFF
j_call: TRBJ2-7; v_call: TRBV5-1; d_call: TRBD1; clone_size: .; cdr3_nt: TGCGCCAGCAGCTTGGCAACCGGGACAGGGGGCATCGGCGAGCAGTACTTC; cdr3_aa: CASSLATGTGGIGEQYF
j_call: TRBJ1-3; v_call: TRBV2; d_call: .; clone_size: .; cdr3_nt: TGTGCCAGCAGTGCCCAGGGGAGCGAAGGAAACACCATATATTTT; cdr3_aa: CASSAQGSEGNTIYF
j_call: TRBJ1-1; v_call: TRBV3-1/TRBV3-2; d_call: .; clone_size: .; cdr3_nt: TGTGCCAGCAGCCAAGATTTCAACACGAACACTGAAGCTTTCTTT; cdr3_aa: CASSQDFNTNTEAFF
j_call: TRBJ2-5; v_call: TRBV6-5; d_call: .; clone_size: once; cdr3_nt: TGTGCCAGCAGCAGGGTCCAGCAAGAGACCCAGTACTTC; cdr3_aa: CASSRVQQETQYF
j_call: TRBJ2-7; v_call: TRBV4-1; d_call: TRBD2; clone_size: .; cdr3_nt: TGCGCCAGCAGCCAAGTATTGGGGCTAGCGGGAATCGAGCAGTACTTC; cdr3_aa: CASSQVLGLAGIEQYF
j_call: TRBJ1-1; v_call: TRBV29-1; d_call: .; clone_size: .; cdr3_nt: TGCAGCGTTGGGTCAGTGGCTTCCACTGAAGCTTTCTTT; cdr3_aa: CSVGSVASTEAFF
j_call: TRBJ2-7; v_call: TRBV11-2; d_call: TRBD1; clone_size: .; cdr3_nt: TGTGCCAGCAGCCCGGACAGGGCCCCTAACGAGCAGTACTTC; cdr3_aa: CASSPDRAPNEQYF
j_call: TRBJ2-3; v_call: TRBV15; d_call: TRBD2; clone_size: .; cdr3_nt: TGTGCCACCAGCAGAGAATTGACTAGCGGGAGGGCCATGAATACGCAGTATTTT; cdr3_aa: CATSRELTSGRAMNTQYF
j_call: TRBJ2-1; v_call: TRBV25-1; d_call: .; clone_size: .; cdr3_nt: TGTGCCAGCAGTGCGACTAGAGGTACCTACAATGAGCAGTTCTTC; cdr3_aa: CASSATRGTYNEQFF
j_call: TRBJ2-7; v_call: TRBV19; d_call: .; clone_size: .; cdr3_nt: TGTGCCAGTAGTACAGGGGCTACCTACGAGCAGTACTTC; cdr3_aa: CASSTGATYEQYF
j_call: TRBJ2-7; v_call: TRBV19; d_call: .; clone_size: .; cdr3_nt: TGTGCCAGTACCTCATCAGGGTACCCCTACGAGCAGTACTTC; cdr3_aa: CASTSSGYPYEQYF
j_call: TRBJ1-4; v_call: TRBV5-8; d_call: .; clone_size: .; cdr3_nt: TGTGCCAGCAGCTGGGGGCGCGTAGCAACTAATGAAAAACTGTTTTTT; cdr3_aa: CASSWGRVATNEKLFF
j_call: TRBJ2-1; v_call: TRBV5-5; d_call: TRBD2; clone_size: few; cdr3_nt: TGTGCCAGCAGCTTGAGGGCCGGGATAGCGGGAGTAGTAAATGAGCAGTTCTTC; cdr3_aa: CASSLRAGIAGVVNEQFF
j_call: TRBJ2-1; v_call: TRBV11-3; d_call: .; clone_size: .; cdr3_nt: TGTGCCAGCAGCCCAGGGGTCCGGGCTAATGAGCAGTTCTTC; cdr3_aa: CASSPGVRANEQFF
j_call: TRBJ2-7; v_call: TRBV30; d_call: .; clone_size: .; cdr3_nt: TGTGCCTGGAACCCGGGAAGCTCCTACGAGCAGTACTTC; cdr3_aa: CAWNPGSSYEQYF
j_call: TRBJ1-1; v_call: TRBV29-1; d_call: TRBD1; clone_size: once; cdr3_nt: TGCAGCGTAATGACAGGGAGCACTGAAGCTTTCTTT; cdr3_aa: CSVMTGSTEAFF
j_call: TRBJ2-7; v_call: TRBV7-2; d_call: TRBD2; clone_size: .; cdr3_nt: TGTGCCAGCAGCGCGAGCCTCCTAGCGGGAGAGAGGAACGAGCAGTACTTC; cdr3_aa: CASSASLLAGERNEQYF
j_call: TRBJ2-1; v_call: TRBV5-4; d_call: TRBD2; clone_size: .; cdr3_nt: TGTGCCAGCAGCTTATCGGCTAGCGGGTTTCTGAATGAGCAGTTCTTC; cdr3_aa: CASSLSASGFLNEQFF
j_call: TRBJ1-2; v_call: TRBV19; d_call: TRBD1; clone_size: .; cdr3_nt: TGTGCCAGTAGTATAGATCGGACAGGGGTCCGGAACTATGGCTACACCTTC; cdr3_aa: CASSIDRTGVRNYGYTF
j_call: TRBJ1-5; v_call: TRBV19; d_call: TRBD1; clone_size: .; cdr3_nt: TGTGCCAGTAGTATTTTCAGGGGGAATCAGCCCCAGCATTTT; cdr3_aa: CASSIFRGNQPQHF
j_call: TRBJ2-7; v_call: TRBV15; d_call: TRBD2; clone_size: .; cdr3_nt: TGTGCCACCAGCAGAGATAAGCGGGAGGGCATCTACGAGCAGTACTTC; cdr3_aa: CATSRDKREGIYEQYF
j_call: TRBJ2-5; v_call: TRBV19; d_call: TRBD1; clone_size: .; cdr3_nt: TGTGCCAGTAGCCGTCTCCGGGACAGGGGTTTCGAGACCCAGTACTTC; cdr3_aa: CASSRLRDRGFETQYF
j_call: TRBJ1-4; v_call: TRBV11-1; d_call: .; clone_size: .; cdr3_nt: TGTGCCAGCAGCACCCGAACCCGGCTTGGAGAAGAAAAACTGTTTTTT; cdr3_aa: CASSTRTRLGEEKLFF
j_call: TRBJ1-2; v_call: TRBV19; d_call: .; clone_size: .; cdr3_nt: TGTGCCACCTCTCGGTCATTCTATGGCTACACCTTC; cdr3_aa: CATSRSFYGYTF
j_call: TRBJ2-7; v_call: TRBV16; d_call: TRBD1; clone_size: .; cdr3_nt: TGTGCCAGCAGCCAACGGGACAGAAAACCTCCCTACGAGCAGTACTTC; cdr3_aa: CASSQRDRKPPYEQYF
j_call: TRBJ1-5; v_call: TRBV7-8; d_call: .; clone_size: .; cdr3_nt: TGTGCCAGCAGCTTAACCGACAGTTATCAGCCCCAGCATTTT; cdr3_aa: CASSLTDSYQPQHF
j_call: TRBJ1-2; v_call: TRBV5-1; d_call: TRBD1; clone_size: .; cdr3_nt: TGCGCCAGCAGCCTGCCGACAGGGGACGGCTACACCTTC; cdr3_aa: CASSLPTGDGYTF
j_call: TRBJ2-5; v_call: TRBV24-1; d_call: TRBD1; clone_size: .; cdr3_nt: TGTGCCACCAGTGACGCCGGGACAGGGGATGAGACCCAGTACTTC; cdr3_aa: CATSDAGTGDETQYF
j_call: TRBJ2-1; v_call: TRBV24-1; d_call: .; clone_size: .; cdr3_nt: TGTGCCACCAGTGACAACCCCAGAGGTCATGAGCAGTTCTTC; cdr3_aa: CATSDNPRGHEQFF
j_call: TRBJ1-1; v_call: TRBV30; d_call: TRBD1; clone_size: .; cdr3_nt: TGTGCCTGGAGTGTACAGGGGGCGGGAGCTTTCTTT; cdr3_aa: CAWSVQGAGAFF
j_call: TRBJ2-7; v_call: TRBV27; d_call: .; clone_size: .; cdr3_nt: TGTGCCAGCGGGCTGAACTACGAGCAGTACTTC; cdr3_aa: CASGLNYEQYF
j_call: TRBJ1-2; v_call: TRBV10-3; d_call: .; clone_size: few; cdr3_nt: TGTGCCATCAGTCCCGACGGGGGTAACTATGGCTACACCTTC; cdr3_aa: CAISPDGGNYGYTF
j_call: TRBJ2-4; v_call: TRBV18; d_call: .; clone_size: .; cdr3_nt: TGTGCCAGCTCACCTGGGCAGGCCAAAAACATTCAGTACTTC; cdr3_aa: CASSPGQAKNIQYF
j_call: TRBJ2-7; v_call: TRBV5-1; d_call: .; clone_size: .; cdr3_nt: TGCGCCAGCACCGTGGGCGGGACTGTCTCCTACGAGCAGTACTTC; cdr3_aa: CASTVGGTVSYEQYF
j_call: TRBJ1-5; v_call: TRBV7-2; d_call: TRBD1; clone_size: .; cdr3_nt: TGTGCCAGCAGCAGAGACAGGGGGAGCAATCAGCCCCAGCATTTT; cdr3_aa: CASSRDRGSNQPQHF
j_call: TRBJ1-2; v_call: TRBV10-2; d_call: TRBD1; clone_size: .; cdr3_nt: TGCGCCAGCAGGAGGGGACAGGGATCTGCGGGCTACACCTTC; cdr3_aa: CASRRGQGSAGYTF
j_call: TRBJ2-2; v_call: TRBV6-5; d_call: .; clone_size: .; cdr3_nt: TGTGCCAGCAGGCTATTTCTAGAGGTCGGGGAGCTGTTTTTT; cdr3_aa: CASRLFLEVGELFF
j_call: TRBJ2-7; v_call: TRBV2; d_call: .; clone_size: .; cdr3_nt: TGTGCCAGCAGTGGGGGGACAACGGAAACCTACGAGCAGTACTTC; cdr3_aa: CASSGGTTETYEQYF
j_call: TRBJ2-5; v_call: TRBV11-2; d_call: .; clone_size: .; cdr3_nt: TGTGCCAGCAGCTTAGGCGCCGGGAGTGGGTACTTC; cdr3_aa: CASSLGAGSGYF
j_call: TRBJ1-1; v_call: TRBV18; d_call: .; clone_size: .; cdr3_nt: TGTGCCAGCTCACTGGACAGAGACATGAACACTGAAGCTTTCTTT; cdr3_aa: CASSLDRDMNTEAFF
j_call: TRBJ2-7; v_call: TRBV4-3; d_call: .; clone_size: .; cdr3_nt: TGCGCCAGCAGCCAAGATATCCGGGCAGGGAAGAGTGAGCAGTACTTC; cdr3_aa: CASSQDIRAGKSEQYF
j_call: TRBJ2-1; v_call: TRBV4-1; d_call: TRBD2; clone_size: .; cdr3_nt: TGCGCCAGCAGCCAAAGGGGGACTAGCGGGAGGGGCAATGAGCAGTTCTTC; cdr3_aa: CASSQRGTSGRGNEQFF